The next 29 T cell receptor beta chains were all read from a single sample in a study of cytotoxic CD8 clonotypes in ibrutinib-treated CLL. Sequencing was performed with immunoSEQ multiplex PCR; in TCRdb, only in-frame clones are kept and a portion is missing. Of about 270,000 clones in the sample, roughly three quarters were seen once. Source: PBMCs, taken at disease progression, from a patient treated with ibrutinib. The source is a human donor with chronic lymphocytic leukemia.

This clone was seen only a few times. J is TRBJ1-2 and V is TRBV4-3; D uncertain. This CDR3 has 15 residues. The V gene's germline CDR1 is LGHNA and CDR2 YSLEER. V dropped 0 bases and J dropped 0 bases, with 8 bases sitting between them. The CDR3 spells CASSQDLGANYGYTF. The CDR3 DNA reads TGCGCCAGCAGCCAAGATCTCGGGGCTAACTATGGCTACACCTTC.

The chain combines TRBV4-3 with TRBJ2-4; the match to TRBD1 covers 10 bases. J was trimmed by 2 bases and V by 2 bases; bases with no gene match: 3. The CDR3 length is 16 residues. CDR1 and CDR2 from the germline V gene are LGHNA and YSLEER. The CDR3 sequence is CASSQRDRGTKNIQYF. The CDR3 DNA is TGCGCCAGCAGCCAACGGGACAGGGGAACCAAAAACATTCAGTACTTC.

About this clone: Other nucleotide sequences in the sample specify the same CDR3. This sequence joins TRBV5-1 and TRBJ2-5, with unresolved D. Germline CDR1 reads SGHRS; CDR2 reads YFSETQ. This CDR3 has 11 amino acids. V was clipped by 2 bases and J by 2 bases, with 1 base between them. For the CDR3, the DNA is TGCGCCAGCAGCTTTCAAGAGACCCAGTACTTC. Its translation: CASSFQETQYF.

This clone appeared a few times. In the same sample, other DNA sequences code for this CDR3. This rearrangement joins TRBV13 to TRBJ2-7; no reliable D call. Between the trimmed V and J ends, which lost 0 bases and 3 bases, there was a span of 3 bases. The CDR3 extends over 12 amino acids. Looked up from germline, CDR1 is PRHDT and CDR2 is FYEKMQ (reference sequence). In DNA, the CDR3 is TGTGCCAGCAGCTTAGGCCGCTACGAGCAGTACTTC. It yields the protein CASSLGRYEQYF.

The chain couples TRBV10-1 to TRBJ2-1; 11 bases match TRBD1. V shed 7 bases and J 7 bases; nucleotides not matched to a gene: 9. This CDR3 has 15 amino acids. In germline, CDR1 is WNHNN, CDR2 SYGVQD (reference sequence). This chain's CDR3 is CASIIPGQGGNEQFF. The CDR3 DNA is TGCGCCAGCATTATACCGGGACAGGGGGGGAATGAGCAGTTCTTC.

This clone turned up a few times. The rearrangement uses TRBV7-2 and TRBJ1-4; D is uncertain. This CDR3 is 15 amino acids long. Germline V gene lookup returns CDR1 SGHTA and CDR2 FQGNSA. V lost 4 bases, J lost 0 bases, and 9 bases lay in between. The CDR3 reads CASSSHFATNEKLFF. The CDR3, as DNA: TGTGCCAGCAGCTCCCACTTTGCAACTAATGAAAAACTGTTTTTT.

The rearrangement links TRBV5-1 to TRBJ2-2, with 9 bases lining up with TRBD2. The CDR3 sequence is 18 residues long. V dropped 0 bases and J dropped 0; count of bases not matched to a gene: 6. Germline CDR1 and CDR2: SGHRS and YFSETQ. The CDR3 DNA reads TGCGCCAGCAGCTTGGTCCCTAGCGGGGTCTCGAACACCGGGGAGCTGTTTTTT. It yields the protein CASSLVPSGVSNTGELFF.

There are a few counts of this clone. In nucleotides, the CDR3 is TGTGCCAGCAGCCCCCTAGGGGCACCGGAGACCCAGTACTTC. Its translation: CASSPLGAPETQYF. The chain carries TRBV9 and TRBJ2-5, with a tentative D call TRBD1 (5 bases). Trimming left V 4 bases short and J 5 bases short, with 15 bases between. This CDR3 spans 14 amino acids. The germline V gene has CDR1 SGDLS and CDR2 YYNGEE.

The V gene is TRBV10-1, the J gene TRBJ2-1, with D perhaps TRBD2 (5 bases). Germline assignment: CDR1 WNHNN and CDR2 SYGVQD (reference sequence). The V gene lost 6 bases and the J gene lost 8 bases, with 14 bases spanning the gap. This CDR3 comprises 13 residues. CDR3 amino acids: CASSDGLNDEQFF. The DNA for the CDR3 is TGCGCCAGCAGCGACGGACTGAACGATGAGCAGTTCTTC.

This chain links TRBV5-1 with TRBJ2-7, with a possible D match to TRBD2 (5 bases). V lost 1 base to trimming and J lost 0 bases, with 14 bases between them. Germline V lookup: CDR1 SGHRS, CDR2 YFSETQ. The CDR3 runs 16 residues. CDR3 sequence (DNA): TGCGCCAGCAGCTTGACAGTGGCGGGTTCCTCCTACGAGCAGTACTTC. Amino acids: CASSLTVAGSSYEQYF.

The rearrangement uses TRBV5-1 and TRBJ2-7; 10 bases line up with TRBD2. The V gene end was trimmed by 0 bases and the J gene end by 4 bases; junction bases not matched to a gene: 4. The CDR3 runs 15 residues. Germline V gene sequence: CDR1 SGHRS, CDR2 YFSETQ. CDR3 protein: CASSLESSGGYEQYF. The CDR3 DNA sequence: TGCGCCAGCAGCTTGGAGTCTAGCGGGGGATACGAGCAGTACTTC.

The rearrangement links TRBV28 to TRBJ2-7; D uncertain. V shed 7 bases and J shed 2 bases, with 15 bases lying between them. Germline V gene data show CDR1 as MDHEN and CDR2 as SYDVKM. The CDR3 spans 14 residues. For the CDR3, the DNA is TGTGCCAGCACCTCAGCACCACATCCCTACGAGCAGTACTTC. Amino acids: CASTSAPHPYEQYF.

V gene TRBV9 combines with J gene TRBJ2-3, with no clear D. The CDR3 runs 13 residues. The V and J ends lost 4 bases and 3 bases respectively, with 9 bases between them. Germline V CDR1 and CDR2: SGDLS, YYNGEE. The CDR3 loop reads CASSPRITDTQYF. The CDR3 DNA sequence: TGTGCCAGCAGCCCCCGGATTACAGATACGCAGTATTTT.

In DNA form, the CDR3 reads TGTGCCAGCATGTACGGGAGATACGAGCAGTACTTC. Translated: CASMYGRYEQYF. V gene TRBV2 combines with J gene TRBJ2-7; the D gene is possibly TRBD2 (6 bases). CDR3 length: 12 residues. V was shortened by 7 bases and J by 4 bases, with 11 bases between the two germline ends. Germline V gene data show CDR1 as SNHLY and CDR2 as FYNNEI. Drawing the rest from reference TRBV2 and TRBJ2-7, the complete variable domain is EPEVTQTPSHQVTQMGQEVILRCVPISNHLYFYWYRQILGQKVEFLVSFYNNEISEKSEIFDDQFSVERPDGSNFTLKIRSTKLEDSAMYFCASMYGRYEQYFGPGTRLTVT.

V usage is TRBV13 and J usage is TRBJ2-5; either TRBD1 or TRBD2 may fit D (5 bases each). V gave up 2 bases and J gave up 1 base, with 8 bases separating them. The CDR3 spans 14 residues. Germline CDR1 is PRHDT and CDR2 is FYEKMQ (reference sequence). The CDR3: CASSLRDPQETQYF. As DNA, the CDR3 is TGTGCCAGCAGCTTACGGGACCCCCAAGAGACCCAGTACTTC.

Of note for this clone: A junction end diverges from the germline sequence, so it may reflect a read error. The chain is built from TRBV7-2 and TRBJ2-7; 7 nucleotides align to TRBD1. Germline CDR1 reads SGHTA; CDR2 reads FQGNSA. CDR3 length equals 13 residues. CDR3 nucleotide sequence: TGTGCCAGCAGCTTTTCAGGGGGTGCAGGGCCTGGCTTC. This codes for CASSFSGGAGPGF. The variable domain in full, with the rest retrieved from reference TRBV7-2 and TRBJ2-7, is GAGVSQSPSNKVTEKGKDVELRCDPISGHTALYWYRQSLGQGLEFLIYFQGNSAPDKSGLPSDRFSAERTGGSVSTLTIQRTQQEDSAVYLCASSFSGGAGPGFGPGTRLTVT.

The V call is TRBV28, the J call TRBJ2-7; 8 bases are a match to TRBD1. J was trimmed by 6 bases and V by 5 bases; bases with no gene match: 6. Germline CDR1 and CDR2: MDHEN and SYDVKM. The CDR3 totals 13 residues. The CDR3 is CASSRTGGSEQYF. CDR3 bases: TGTGCCAGCAGTCGAACAGGGGGGAGCGAGCAGTACTTC.

J is TRBJ2-1 and V is TRBV10-1, with 11 bases matching TRBD1. The germline V gene encodes CDR1 WNHNN and CDR2 SYGVQD (reference sequence). After removal of 4 bases from V and 0 bases from J, the junction contained 2 bases not matched to a gene. CDR3 length: 16 residues. The DNA of the CDR3 is TGCGCCAGCAGTGTAGGGACAGGGGGCTCCTACAATGAGCAGTTCTTC. It codes for CASSVGTGGSYNEQFF.

CDR3 bases: TGTGCCAGCTCACCACTAGGGACAAGCGGGGGGCCAAGGAATGAGCAGTTCTTC. Its translation is CASSPLGTSGGPRNEQFF. This chain connects TRBV18 to TRBJ2-1; 9 bases map to TRBD2. V lost 1 base and J lost 7; bases outside the gene matches: 14. Germline V lookup: CDR1 KGHSH, CDR2 LQKENI. This CDR3 has 18 residues.

V is TRBV18 and J is TRBJ2-3; 9 nucleotides agree with TRBD1. Germline V gene sequence: CDR1 KGHSH, CDR2 LQKENI. V trimming: 3 bases; J trimming: 1 base; junction bases outside the gene matches: 2. The CDR3 sequence is 15 residues long. This CDR3 is CASSPRQGGTDTQYF. The CDR3 DNA follows: TGTGCCAGCTCACCGCGACAGGGGGGCACAGATACGCAGTATTTT.

The chain joins TRBV5-4 to TRBJ2-3, with TRBD2 matching over 9 bases. Per the germline V gene, CDR1 is SGHNT and CDR2 is YYREEE (reference sequence). CDR3 length: 16 amino acids. V lost 4 bases to trimming and J lost 1 base; unmatched junction nucleotides: 7. This CDR3 is CASSRQASGGTDTQYF. CDR3 coding DNA: TGTGCCAGCAGCAGGCAGGCTAGCGGGGGCACAGATACGCAGTATTTT.

The genes are TRBV28 and TRBJ1-1; 10 nucleotides line up with TRBD1. The V gene end was trimmed by 5 bases and the J gene end by 2 bases; junction bases not matched to a gene: 5. CDR1 is MDHEN, CDR2 SYDVKM, per germline. The CDR3 spans 15 residues. For the CDR3, the DNA is TGTGCCAGCAGTCTGGGGACAGGGGCAAACACTGAAGCTTTCTTT. This gives the protein CASSLGTGANTEAFF.

The chain has TRBV5-4 and TRBJ2-7; maybe TRBD2 (6 bases). The V and J ends lost 4 bases and 0 bases respectively, with 11 bases between them. From germline, CDR1 is SGHNT and CDR2 YYREEE (reference sequence). The CDR3 is made up of 14 amino acids. As DNA, the CDR3 is TGTGCCAGCAGCCCGGACTACGCCTCCTACGAGCAGTACTTC. As protein: CASSPDYASYEQYF.

This rearrangement joins TRBV5-6 to TRBJ2-1; the D call may be TRBD1 or TRBD2 (5 bases each). The length of the CDR3 is 15 residues. The V end lost 2 bases, the J end lost 3 bases, and 12 bases lay between the germline ends. Germline loops: CDR1 SGHDT, CDR2 YYEEEE. CDR3 nucleotides: TGTGCCAGCAGCTTCGGGGACCGATACTACAATGAGCAGTTCTTC. It specifies CASSFGDRYYNEQFF.

This chain links TRBV28 with TRBJ2-3, with TRBD2 as a possible D gene (5 bases). The germline V and J ends were trimmed by 8 bases and 0 bases, with 15 bases remaining between them. Germline values: CDR1 MDHEN, CDR2 SYDVKM. This CDR3 spans 15 amino acids. In nucleotides, the CDR3 is TGTGCCAGCGCCCCTGGAGGATCTAGCACAGATACGCAGTATTTT. Translating gives CASAPGGSSTDTQYF.

The J gene is TRBJ2-3, the V gene TRBV29-1; D possibly matches TRBD1 or TRBD2 (6 bases each). Germline CDR1 and CDR2: SQVTM and ANQGSEA. The V end was cut by 2 bases, the J end by 5 bases, with 20 bases between. This CDR3 region has 16 residues. The CDR3 sequence is CSVERLVLGGQDTQYF. The CDR3 nucleotides are TGCAGCGTTGAAAGGCTGGTCCTTGGGGGGCAAGATACGCAGTATTTT.

V and J are TRBV27 and TRBJ2-5, with D maybe TRBD1 (7 bases). The germline V and J ends were trimmed by 5 bases and 5 bases, with 12 bases remaining between them. Looked up from germline, CDR1 is MNHEY and CDR2 is SMNVEV (reference sequence). CDR3 length: 13 residues. This CDR3 reads CASSKQGRETQYF. CDR3 in DNA: TGTGCCAGCAGTAAACAGGGGAGGGAGACCCAGTACTTC.

This clone appeared a few times. The CDR3 sequence is CASSVQGPYEQYF. Here the CDR3 DNA reads TGTGCCAGCAGCGTACAGGGCCCCTACGAGCAGTACTTC. The J gene is TRBJ2-7, the V gene TRBV7-8, with D possibly being TRBD1 (6 bases). V shed 5 bases and J shed 2 bases, with 10 bases lying between them. The CDR3 consists of 13 residues. Germline lookup yields CDR1 SGHVS and CDR2 FQNEAQ.

This chain joins TRBV5-4 and TRBJ2-7, with D unclear. The CDR3 extends over 14 amino acids. CDR1 and CDR2 from the germline V gene are SGHNT and YYREEE (reference sequence). The V end was cut by 3 bases, the J end by 0 bases, with 10 bases between. This chain's CDR3 is CASSSTRSSYEQYF. CDR3 nucleotides: TGTGCCAGCAGCTCGACGCGCAGCTCCTACGAGCAGTACTTC.